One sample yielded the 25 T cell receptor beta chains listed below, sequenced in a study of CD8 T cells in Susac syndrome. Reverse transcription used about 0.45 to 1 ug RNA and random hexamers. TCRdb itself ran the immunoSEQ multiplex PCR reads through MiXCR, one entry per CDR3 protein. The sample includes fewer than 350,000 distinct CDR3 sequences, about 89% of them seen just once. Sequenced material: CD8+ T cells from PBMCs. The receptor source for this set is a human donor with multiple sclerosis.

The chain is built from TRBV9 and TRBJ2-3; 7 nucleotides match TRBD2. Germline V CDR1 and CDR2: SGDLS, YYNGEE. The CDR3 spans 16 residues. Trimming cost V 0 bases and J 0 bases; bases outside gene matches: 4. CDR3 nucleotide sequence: TGTGCCAGCAGCGTAGGCGCTAGCGGTAGCACAGATACGCAGTATTTT. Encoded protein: CASSVGASGSTDTQYF. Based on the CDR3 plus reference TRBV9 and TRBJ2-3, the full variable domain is DSGVTQTPKHLITATGQRVTLRCSPRSGDLSVYWYQQSLDQGLQFLIQYYNGEERAKGNILERFSAQQFPDLHSELNLSSLELGDSALYFCASSVGASGSTDTQYFGPGTRLTVL.

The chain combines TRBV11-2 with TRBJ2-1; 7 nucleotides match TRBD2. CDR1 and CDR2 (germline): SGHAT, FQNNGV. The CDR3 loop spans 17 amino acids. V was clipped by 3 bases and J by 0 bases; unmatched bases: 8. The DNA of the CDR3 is TGTGCCAGCAGCTTGGGGACTACCACTGTCTCCTACAATGAGCAGTTCTTC. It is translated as CASSLGTTTVSYNEQFF.

DNA for the CDR3: TGCAGCGTTGATCCCCTTTTCCGGGACTACGCCTACAATGAGCAGTTCTTC. This encodes CSVDPLFRDYAYNEQFF. This sequence joins TRBV29-1 and TRBJ2-1; 7 bases align to TRBD2. This CDR3 comprises 17 residues. J was trimmed by 2 bases and V by 3 bases; bases with no gene match: 13. From germline, CDR1 is SQVTM and CDR2 ANQGSEA.

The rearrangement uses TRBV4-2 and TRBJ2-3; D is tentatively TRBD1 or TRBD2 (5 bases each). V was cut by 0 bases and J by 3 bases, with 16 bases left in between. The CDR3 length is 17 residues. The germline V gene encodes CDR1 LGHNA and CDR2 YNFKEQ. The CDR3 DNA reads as TGTGCCAGCAGCCAAGAAATGGCAGGGACGCTAACAGATACGCAGTATTTT. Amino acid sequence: CASSQEMAGTLTDTQYF.

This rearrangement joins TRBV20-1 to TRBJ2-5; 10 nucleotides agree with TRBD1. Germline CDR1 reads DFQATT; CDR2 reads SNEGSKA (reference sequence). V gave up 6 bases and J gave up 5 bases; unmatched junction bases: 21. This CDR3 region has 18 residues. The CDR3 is CSAHGRDRGLASKETQYF. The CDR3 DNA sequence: TGCAGTGCCCACGGGCGGGACAGGGGATTGGCATCAAAGGAGACCCAGTACTTC.

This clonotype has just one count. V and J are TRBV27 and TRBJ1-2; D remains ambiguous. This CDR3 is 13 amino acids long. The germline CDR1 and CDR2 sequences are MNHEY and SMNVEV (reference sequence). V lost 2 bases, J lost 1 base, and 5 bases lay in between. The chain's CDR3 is CASSLRVNYGYTF. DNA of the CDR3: TGTGCCAGCAGTTTACGAGTTAACTATGGCTACACCTTC.

For the CDR3, the DNA is TGTGCCAGCAACACCGTCATGGATACGCAGTATTTT. It specifies CASNTVMDTQYF. The chain uses TRBV28 and TRBJ2-3; no clear D. CDR3 length equals 12 residues. The V end lost 7 bases, the J end lost 6 bases, and 11 bases lay between the germline ends. Germline loops: CDR1 MDHEN, CDR2 SYDVKM.

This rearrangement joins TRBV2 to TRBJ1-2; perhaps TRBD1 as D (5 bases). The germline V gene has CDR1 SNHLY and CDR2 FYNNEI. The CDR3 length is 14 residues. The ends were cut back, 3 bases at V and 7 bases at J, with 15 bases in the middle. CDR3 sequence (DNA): TGTGCCAGCAGTGAGGCGGGGCAAGGAGGTGGCTACACCTTC. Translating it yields CASSEAGQGGGYTF.

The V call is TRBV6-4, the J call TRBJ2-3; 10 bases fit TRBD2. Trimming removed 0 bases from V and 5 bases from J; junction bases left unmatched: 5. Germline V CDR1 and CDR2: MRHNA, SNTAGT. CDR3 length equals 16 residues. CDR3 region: CASSDSSSGRIDTQYF. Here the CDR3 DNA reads TGTGCCAGCAGTGACTCGTCTAGCGGGAGAATAGATACGCAGTATTTT.

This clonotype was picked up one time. The CDR3 reads CSASGPSYPSSYEQYF. The CDR3 DNA sequence: TGCAGTGCTAGCGGGCCCTCATACCCGAGCTCCTACGAGCAGTACTTC. This rearrangement joins TRBV20-1 to TRBJ2-7; D gene unclear. This CDR3 comprises 16 residues. Trimming cost V 3 bases and J 0 bases, with 18 bases left between them. In germline, CDR1 is DFQATT, CDR2 SNEGSKA (reference sequence).

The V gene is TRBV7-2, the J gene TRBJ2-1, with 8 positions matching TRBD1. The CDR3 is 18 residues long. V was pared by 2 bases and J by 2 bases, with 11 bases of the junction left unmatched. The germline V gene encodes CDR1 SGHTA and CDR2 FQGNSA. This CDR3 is CASSLTWQGAITYNEQFF. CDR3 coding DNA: TGTGCCAGCAGCTTAACTTGGCAGGGGGCTATTACCTACAATGAGCAGTTCTTC.

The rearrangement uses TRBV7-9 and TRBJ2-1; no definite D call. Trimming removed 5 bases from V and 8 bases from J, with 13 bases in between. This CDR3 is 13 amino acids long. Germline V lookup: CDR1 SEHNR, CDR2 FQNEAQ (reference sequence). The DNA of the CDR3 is TGTGCCAGCAGCGGGCTCATATGGGATGAGCAGTTCTTC. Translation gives CASSGLIWDEQFF.

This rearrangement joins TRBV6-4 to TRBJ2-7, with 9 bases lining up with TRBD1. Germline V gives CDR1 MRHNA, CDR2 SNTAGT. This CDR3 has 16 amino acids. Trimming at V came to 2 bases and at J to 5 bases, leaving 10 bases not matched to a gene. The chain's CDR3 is CASSDKQGAQINEQYF. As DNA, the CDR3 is TGTGCCAGCAGTGACAAACAGGGGGCGCAAATCAACGAGCAGTACTTC.

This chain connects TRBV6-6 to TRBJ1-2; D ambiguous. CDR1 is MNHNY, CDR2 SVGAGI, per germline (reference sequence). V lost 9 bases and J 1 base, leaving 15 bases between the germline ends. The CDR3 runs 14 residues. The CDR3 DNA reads TGTGCCAGTACTTCCGAAGAGAGTAACTATGGCTACACCTTC. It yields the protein CASTSEESNYGYTF.

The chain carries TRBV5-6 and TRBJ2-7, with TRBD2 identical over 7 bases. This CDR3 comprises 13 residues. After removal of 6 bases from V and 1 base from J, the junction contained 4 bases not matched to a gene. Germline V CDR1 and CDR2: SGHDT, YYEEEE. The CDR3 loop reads CASIGRGSYEQYF. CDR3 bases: TGTGCCAGCATAGGGAGGGGTTCCTACGAGCAGTACTTC. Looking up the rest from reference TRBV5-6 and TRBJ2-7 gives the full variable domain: DAGVTQSPTHLIKTRGQQVTLRCSPKSGHDTVSWYQQALGQGPQFIFQYYEEEERQRGNFPDRFSGHQFPNYSSELNVNALLLGDSALYLCASIGRGSYEQYFGPGTRLTVT.

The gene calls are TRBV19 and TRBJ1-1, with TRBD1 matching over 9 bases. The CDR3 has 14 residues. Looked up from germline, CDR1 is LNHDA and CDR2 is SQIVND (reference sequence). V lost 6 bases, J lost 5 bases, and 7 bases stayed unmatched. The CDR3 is CASSHNRGPTEAFF. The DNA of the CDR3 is TGTGCCAGTAGCCATAACAGGGGGCCGACTGAAGCTTTCTTT.

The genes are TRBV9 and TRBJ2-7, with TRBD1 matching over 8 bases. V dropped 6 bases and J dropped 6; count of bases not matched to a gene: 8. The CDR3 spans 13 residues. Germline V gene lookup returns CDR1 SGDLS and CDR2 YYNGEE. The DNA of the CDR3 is TGTGCCAGCACCGATGGGACAGGTGGCGAGCAGTACTTC. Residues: CASTDGTGGEQYF.

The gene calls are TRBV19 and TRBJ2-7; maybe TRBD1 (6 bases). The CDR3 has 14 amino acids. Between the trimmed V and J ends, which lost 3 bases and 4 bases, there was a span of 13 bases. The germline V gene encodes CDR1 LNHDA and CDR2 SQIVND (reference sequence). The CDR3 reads CASSMGQSGYEQYF. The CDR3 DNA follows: TGTGCCAGTAGTATGGGACAAAGTGGGTACGAGCAGTACTTC.

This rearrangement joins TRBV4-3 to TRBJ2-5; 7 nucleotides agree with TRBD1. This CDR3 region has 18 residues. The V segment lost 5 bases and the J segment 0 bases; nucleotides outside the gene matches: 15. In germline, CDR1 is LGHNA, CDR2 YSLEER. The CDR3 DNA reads TGCGCCAGCAGCTCATCGCCACCCAGGGGGAACTACCAAGAGACCCAGTACTTC. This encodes CASSSSPPRGNYQETQYF.

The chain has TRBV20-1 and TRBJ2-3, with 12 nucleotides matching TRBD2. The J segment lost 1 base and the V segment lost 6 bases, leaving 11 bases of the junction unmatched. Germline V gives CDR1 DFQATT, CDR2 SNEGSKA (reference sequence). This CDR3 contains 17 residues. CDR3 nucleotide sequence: TGCAGTGCAACCACCGGACTAGCGGGACGCCGCACAGATACGCAGTATTTT. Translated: CSATTGLAGRRTDTQYF.

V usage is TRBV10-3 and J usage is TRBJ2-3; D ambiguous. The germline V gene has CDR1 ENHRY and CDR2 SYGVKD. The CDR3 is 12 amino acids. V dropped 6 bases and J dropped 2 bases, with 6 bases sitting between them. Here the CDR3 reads CAISQYTDTQYF. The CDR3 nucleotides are TGTGCCATCAGCCAATACACAGATACGCAGTATTTT.

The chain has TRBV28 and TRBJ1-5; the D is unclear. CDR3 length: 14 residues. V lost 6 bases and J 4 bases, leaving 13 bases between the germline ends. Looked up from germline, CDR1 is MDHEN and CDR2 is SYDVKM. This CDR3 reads CASRHRVPNQPQHF. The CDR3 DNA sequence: TGTGCCAGCAGGCACCGGGTTCCTAATCAGCCCCAGCATTTT.

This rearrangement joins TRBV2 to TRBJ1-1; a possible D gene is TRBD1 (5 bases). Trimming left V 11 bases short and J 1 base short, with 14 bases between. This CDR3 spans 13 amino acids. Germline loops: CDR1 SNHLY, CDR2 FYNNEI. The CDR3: CAGDGGSNTEAFF. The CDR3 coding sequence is TGTGCCGGAGACGGGGGATCGAACACTGAAGCTTTCTTT.

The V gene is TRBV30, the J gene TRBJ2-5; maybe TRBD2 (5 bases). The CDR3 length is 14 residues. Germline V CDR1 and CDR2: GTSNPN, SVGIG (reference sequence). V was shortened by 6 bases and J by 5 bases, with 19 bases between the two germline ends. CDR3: CACQEYLSGETQYF. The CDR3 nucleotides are TGTGCCTGCCAAGAGTACTTATCGGGGGAGACCCAGTACTTC.

In DNA, the CDR3 is TGCAGCGTGACCGGAGACTACGAGCAGTACTTC. It yields the protein CSVTGDYEQYF. The chain is built from TRBV29-1 and TRBJ2-7; D is uncertain. The CDR3 has 11 amino acids. V was pared by 6 bases and J by 3 bases, with 9 bases between. Looked up from germline, CDR1 is SQVTM and CDR2 is ANQGSEA.